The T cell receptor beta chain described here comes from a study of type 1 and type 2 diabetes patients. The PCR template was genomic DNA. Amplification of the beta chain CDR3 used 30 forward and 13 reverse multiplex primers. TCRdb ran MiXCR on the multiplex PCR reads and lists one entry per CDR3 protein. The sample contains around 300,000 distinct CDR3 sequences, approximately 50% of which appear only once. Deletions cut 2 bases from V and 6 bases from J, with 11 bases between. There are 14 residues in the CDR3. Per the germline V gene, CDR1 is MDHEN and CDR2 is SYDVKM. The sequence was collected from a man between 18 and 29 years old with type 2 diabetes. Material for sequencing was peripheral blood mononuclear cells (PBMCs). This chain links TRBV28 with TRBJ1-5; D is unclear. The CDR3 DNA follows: TGTGCCAGCAGTTTAAGGACGGCGACTCAGCCCCAGCATTTT. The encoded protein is CASSLRTATQPQHF.